Listed below are T cell receptor beta chains from one sample, sequenced in a study of cytomegalovirus exposure and HLA in healthy donors. The repertoire was sequenced with immunoSEQ multiplex PCR; TCRdb's copy has only in-frame clones and lacks some. The sample holds under 250,000 clones. The sample comprised PBMCs. The receptors derive from a girl aged 2-10 years in good health and CMV-seropositive. The conserved cysteine and the conserved F or W are not part of the CDR3 here.

>TRBJ2-5|TRBV13
ASSLPGTEETQY
>TRBJ2-1|TRBV11-2
ASSRSPGLAGYNEQF
>TRBJ2-7|TRBV5-3
ARSLESPLQRKRYEQY
>TRBJ2-7|TRBV4-1
ASSHLESYEQY
>TRBJ2-7|TRBV19
ASSKFIRDSHEQY
>TRBJ2-3|TRBV18
ASSPKIAGPTSTDTQY
>TRBJ2-5|TRBV5-4
ATTSGTFETQY
>TRBJ2-5|TRBV29-1
SIRPGLAGGEY
>TRBJ2-2|TRBV5-1
ASSLGLAGTGELF
>TRBJ2-1|TRBV30
AWIGGRHNNEQF
>TRBJ2-7|TRBV14
ASSQEVSFYEQY
>TRBJ1-1|TRBV5-1
ASSPGTANEAF
>TRBJ2-7|TRBV7-9
AMGRQDSYEQY
>TRBJ2-2|TRBV7-2
ASRRGPLTNTGELF